This T cell receptor beta chain was found in a study of CD8+ T cells in alopecia areata. Overall study: Grafts of skin from C3H/HeJ donors aged about 6-12 months with spontaneous alopecia went to female C3H/HeJ mice aged roughly 7-10 weeks. Study conclusions and caveats: In lesional scalp, particularly from alopecia totalis/universalis, clonality was higher than in normal scalp. Researchers reported that TCR sharing among patients proved less clear than in mice, possibly HLA-linked. Normal-skin resident alphabeta T cells also appear among scalp sample sequences.

After removal of 3 bases from V and 0 bases from J, the junction contained 4 bases not matched to a gene. Germline CDR1 reads LGHNA; CDR2 reads YNLKQL (reference sequence). This CDR3 is 16 amino acids long. RNA extraction was followed by reverse transcription into cDNA, which acted as the sequencing template. The protocol was immunoSEQ multiplex PCR, while the TCRdb copy is restricted to in-frame clones and leaves out a portion. This sample has around 110,000 clones, each found more than once. This clone occurred a few times. Its antigen is unknown. Here the gene names and germline are mouse. The read comes to an end 4 residues before the CDR3 does, leaving the germline J gene to fill in the end.

The sequenced sample was lesional skin. This sequence was found in a C3H/HeJ mouse with alopecia areata. MHC haplotype here: H2-k. This chain links TRBV5 with TRBJ2-3, with 9 bases that match TRBD2. The DNA read from the CDR3 is TGTGCCAGCAGCCAGGCTGGGGGGGGGAGTGCAGAA. Its protein product is CASSQAGGGSAE. The full CDR3 reads CASSQAGGGSAETLYF.